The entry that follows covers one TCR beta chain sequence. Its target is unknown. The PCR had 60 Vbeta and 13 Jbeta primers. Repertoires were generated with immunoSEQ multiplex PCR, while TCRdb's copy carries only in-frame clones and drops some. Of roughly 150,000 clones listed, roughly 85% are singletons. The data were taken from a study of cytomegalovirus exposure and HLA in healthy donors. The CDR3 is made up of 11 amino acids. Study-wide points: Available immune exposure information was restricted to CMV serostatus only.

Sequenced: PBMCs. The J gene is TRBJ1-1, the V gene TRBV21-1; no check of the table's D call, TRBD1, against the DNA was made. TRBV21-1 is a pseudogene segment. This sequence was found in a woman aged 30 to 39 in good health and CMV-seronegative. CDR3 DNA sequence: TGTGCTTGGGGGCTGAACACTGAAGCTTTCTTT. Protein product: CAWGLNTEAFF.